The present entry profiles one T cell receptor beta chain with its context. These data belong to a study of control samples from healthy donors and cancer patients. Generated by immunoSEQ multiplex PCR, the TCRdb table keeps only in-frame clones and is missing some. The sample yields more than 50,000 clones, roughly 90% seen once. The germline CDR1 and CDR2 sequences are LGHDT and YNNKEL (reference sequence). The CDR3 contains 14 residues. Trimming removed 0 bases at V and 5 bases at J, with 10 bases between. This clonotype was sampled from a man aged 45-65 years in good health. Input material: blood. The chain carries TRBV3-1 (or the pseudogene TRBV3-2) and TRBJ2-5; D gene unclear. CDR3 in amino acids: CASSQDRADETQYF. The CDR3 DNA reads TGTGCCAGCAGCCAAGATCGGGCTGACGAGACCCAGTACTTC.